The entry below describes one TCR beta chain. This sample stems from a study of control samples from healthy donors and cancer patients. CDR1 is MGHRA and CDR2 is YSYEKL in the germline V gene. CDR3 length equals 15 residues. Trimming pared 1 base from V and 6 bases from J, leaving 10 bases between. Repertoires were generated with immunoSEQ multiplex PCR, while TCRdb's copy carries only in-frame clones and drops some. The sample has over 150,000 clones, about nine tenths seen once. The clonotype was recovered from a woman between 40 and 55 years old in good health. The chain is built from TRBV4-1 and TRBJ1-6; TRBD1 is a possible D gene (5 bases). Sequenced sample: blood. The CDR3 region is CASSQVRDFNSPLHF. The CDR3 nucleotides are TGCGCCAGCAGCCAAGTCCGGGACTTTAATTCACCCCTCCACTTT.